A selection of T cell receptor beta chains follows, all from one sample in a study of tumor-infiltrating lymphocytes in localized non-small cell lung cancer. Libraries were prepared by immunoSEQ multiplex PCR; TCRdb keeps only in-frame clonotypes and omits some of them. The sample carries 25,000 to 30,000 clones, 80% to 90% recorded once. The sequenced sample consisted of lung tumor tissue. The receptors come from a human donor with non-small cell lung cancer. Each CDR3 is given with its conserved first and last residue. Each record gives: J gene, clone size, D gene, V gene, CDR3 DNA, CDR3 protein. D genes are given only for firm matches. A clone size is listed for some rows: how often the clone was seen (once, few, many), or a class if it is expanded.

>TRBJ1-5|NA|NA|TRBV7-2
TGTGCCAGCAGCTTAGCCGGGACGTCTAATCAGCCCCAGCATTTT
CASSLAGTSNQPQHF
>TRBJ1-2|medium-sized|NA|TRBV7-2
TGTGCCAGCAGCTTAGTGGAGGCCTCCGGGGGCTACACCTTC
CASSLVEASGGYTF
>TRBJ2-7|NA|NA|TRBV9
TGTGCCAGCAGCGTAGATTCAGCCTACGAGCAGTACTTC
CASSVDSAYEQYF
>TRBJ2-5|few|TRBD1|TRBV4-2
TGTGCCAGCAGCCCGACAGGGGCAGCAGAGACCCAGTACTTC
CASSPTGAAETQYF
>TRBJ2-5|NA|NA|TRBV6-6
TGTGCCAGCAGTTACCTAGAGACCCAGTACTTC
CASSYLETQYF
>TRBJ2-2|once|TRBD1|TRBV9
TGTGCCAGCACCCCAGAGCAGGGGGCCACCGGGGAGCTGTTTTTT
CASTPEQGATGELFF
>TRBJ1-5|NA|NA|TRBV30
TGTGCCTGGAGTGTGGGGTCGGGACAGCCCCAGCATTTT
CAWSVGSGQPQHF
>TRBJ1-2|NA|NA|TRBV14
TGTGCCAGCAGCCGCGACACCTATGGCTACACCTTC
CASSRDTYGYTF
>TRBJ1-1|once|NA|TRBV12-5
TGTGCTAGTGGTTTGGTGGGGACTCGGCCTGAAGCTTTCTTT
CASGLVGTRPEAFF
>TRBJ2-7|NA|NA|TRBV5-4
TGTGCCAGCAGCTTGACAGCCCCGTACGAGCAGTACTTC
CASSLTAPYEQYF
>TRBJ1-2|NA|NA|TRBV6-6
TGTGCCAGCAGTTACTCAGGGCAGGCAACAAACTATGGCTACACCTTC
CASSYSGQATNYGYTF
>TRBJ2-1|few|NA|TRBV6-1
TGTGCCAGCAGTGACGGCGGGTCCTACAATGAGCAGTTCTTC
CASSDGGSYNEQFF
>TRBJ1-6|once|TRBD1|TRBV5-6
TGTGCCAGCAGCCCGACAGGGGTGGACTCACCCCTCCACTTT
CASSPTGVDSPLHF
>TRBJ2-1|NA|NA|TRBV18
TGTGCCAGCTCAGCCACAGGGAGCTCCTACAATGAGCAGTTCTTC
CASSATGSSYNEQFF
>TRBJ2-5|NA|NA|TRBV2
TGTGCCAGCAAGGGACACCAAGAGACCCAGTACTTC
CASKGHQETQYF
>TRBJ2-7|NA|NA|TRBV9
TGTGCCAGCAGCGTAGCTACCGGAAGCTCCTACGAGCAGTACTTC
CASSVATGSSYEQYF
>TRBJ2-3|NA|NA|TRBV6-1
TGTGCCAGCAGTGAAGAGGTCATGGGGCCTTATACGCAGTATTTT
CASSEEVMGPYTQYF
>TRBJ2-1|NA|NA|TRBV15
TGTGCCACCAGCAGAGATGTGACTAGTCTCGGTGAGCAGTTCTTC
CATSRDVTSLGEQFF
>TRBJ2-5|NA|NA|TRBV10-3
TGTGCCATCAGTGGGGGTGCGACCCAGTACTTC
CAISGGATQYF
>TRBJ2-7|NA|NA|TRBV27
TGTGCCAGCGCCAGGCCCGGGGCATCCTACGAGCAGTACTTC
CASARPGASYEQYF
>TRBJ2-1|NA|NA|TRBV7-8
TGTGCCAGCAGCCAGCGGTCAGCCTCCTACAATGAGCAGTTCTTC
CASSQRSASYNEQFF
>TRBJ1-4|NA|TRBD1|TRBV9
TGTGCCAGCAGCCCGACAGGGTTCAATGAAAAACTGTTTTTT
CASSPTGFNEKLFF
>TRBJ1-2|NA|NA|TRBV5-5
TGTGCCAGCAGCCTGCAGGGGAACTATGGCTACACCTTC
CASSLQGNYGYTF